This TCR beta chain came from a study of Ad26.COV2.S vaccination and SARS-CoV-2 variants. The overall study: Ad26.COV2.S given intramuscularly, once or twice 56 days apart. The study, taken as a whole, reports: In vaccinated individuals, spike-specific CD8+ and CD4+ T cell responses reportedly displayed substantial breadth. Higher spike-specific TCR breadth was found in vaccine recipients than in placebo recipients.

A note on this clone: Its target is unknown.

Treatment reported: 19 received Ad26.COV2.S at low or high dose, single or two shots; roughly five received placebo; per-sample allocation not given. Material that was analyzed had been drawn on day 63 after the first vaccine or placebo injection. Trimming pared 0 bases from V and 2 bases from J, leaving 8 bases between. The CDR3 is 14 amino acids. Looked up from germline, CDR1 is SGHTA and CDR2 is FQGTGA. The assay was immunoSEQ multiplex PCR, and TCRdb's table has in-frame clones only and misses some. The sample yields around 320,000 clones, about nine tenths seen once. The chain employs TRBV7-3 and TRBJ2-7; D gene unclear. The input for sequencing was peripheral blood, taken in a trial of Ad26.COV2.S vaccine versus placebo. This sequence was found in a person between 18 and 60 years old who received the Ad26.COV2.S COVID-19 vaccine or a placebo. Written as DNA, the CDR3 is TGTGCCAGCAGCTTAACCCCACAGACCTACGAGCAGTACTTC. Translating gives CASSLTPQTYEQYF.